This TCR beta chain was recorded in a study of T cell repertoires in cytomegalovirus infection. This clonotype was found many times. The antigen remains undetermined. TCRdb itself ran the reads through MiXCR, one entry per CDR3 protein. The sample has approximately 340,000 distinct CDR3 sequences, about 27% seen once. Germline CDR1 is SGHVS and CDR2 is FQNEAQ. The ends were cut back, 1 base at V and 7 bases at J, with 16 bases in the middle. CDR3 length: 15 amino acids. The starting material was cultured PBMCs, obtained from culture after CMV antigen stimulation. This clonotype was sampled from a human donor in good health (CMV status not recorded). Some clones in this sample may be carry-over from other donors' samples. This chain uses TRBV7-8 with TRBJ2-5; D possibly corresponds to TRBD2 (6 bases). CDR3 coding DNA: TGTGCCAGCAGCTTAGTGCGGGGAGCCGAAGGGACCCAGTACTTC. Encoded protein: CASSLVRGAEGTQYF. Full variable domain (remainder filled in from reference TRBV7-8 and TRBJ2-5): GAGVSQSPRYKVAKRGQDVALRCDPISGHVSLFWYQQALGQGPEFLTYFQNEAQLDKSGLPSDRFFAERPEGSVSTLKIQRTQQEDSAVYLCASSLVRGAEGTQYFGPGTRLLVL.